The present T cell receptor (beta chain) was sequenced within a study of cytomegalovirus exposure and HLA in healthy donors. The study ran its PCR with 60 Vbeta and 13 Jbeta primers. Produced via immunoSEQ multiplex PCR; TCRdb's table is partial and in-frame only. The data show over 100,000 clones, around 77% seen once. As regards this clone: As yet, its antigen is unknown.

V lost 2 bases to trimming and J lost 8 bases; unmatched junction nucleotides: 3. Germline V gives CDR1 MNHEY, CDR2 SVGAGI. This CDR3 contains 13 residues. Study-level findings and limits: There were 150 to 200 TCR beta chains listed as cytomegalovirus-associated.

Specimen: PBMCs. This clonotype originated in a male donor in good health and CMV-seropositive. V and J are TRBV6-5 and TRBJ2-4, with 7 bases lining up with TRBD1. The CDR3 protein is CASSYRDRDIQYF. The CDR3 region has the DNA TGTGCCAGCAGTTACCGAGACAGGGACATTCAGTACTTC.